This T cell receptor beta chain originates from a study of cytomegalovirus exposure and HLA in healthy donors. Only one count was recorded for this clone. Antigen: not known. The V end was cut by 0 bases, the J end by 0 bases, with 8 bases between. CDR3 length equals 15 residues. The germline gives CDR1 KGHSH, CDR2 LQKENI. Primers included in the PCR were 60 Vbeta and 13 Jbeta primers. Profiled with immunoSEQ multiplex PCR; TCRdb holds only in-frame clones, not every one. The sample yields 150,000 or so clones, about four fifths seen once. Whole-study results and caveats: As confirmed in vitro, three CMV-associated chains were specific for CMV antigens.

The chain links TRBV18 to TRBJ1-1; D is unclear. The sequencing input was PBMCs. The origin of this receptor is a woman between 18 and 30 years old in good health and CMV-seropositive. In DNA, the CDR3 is TGTGCCAGCTCACCACCGCCAGTCATGAACACTGAAGCTTTCTTT. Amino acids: CASSPPPVMNTEAFF.